A selection of T cell receptor beta chains follows, all from one sample in a study of Graves' ophthalmopathy and Graves' hyperthyroidism. A single record per CDR3 protein comes from TCRdb applying MiXCR to the multiplex PCR reads. The table includes 350,000 or so distinct CDR3 sequences, roughly 15% detected once. Sequences were obtained from peripheral blood. These receptors all come from an adult man with Graves' ophthalmopathy. Both conserved end residues are part of each CDR3. The order of the fields is J gene, V gene, D gene, clone size, CDR3 protein, CDR3 DNA. A D gene is named only where the DNA matches it firmly. Only part of the rows carry a size: once, few, many, or a class if the clone is expanded.

J: TRBJ2-7
V: TRBV12-3/TRBV12-4
D: NA
size: many
CDR3: CASSPGGTTSYEQYF
DNA: TGTGCCAGCAGTCCGGGGGGCACAACCTCCTACGAGCAGTACTTC

J: TRBJ1-1
V: TRBV20-1
D: TRBD1
size: many
CDR3: CSAVDRGDTEAFF
DNA: TGCAGTGCTGTGGACAGGGGGGACACTGAAGCTTTCTTT

J: TRBJ1-1
V: TRBV12-3/TRBV12-4
D: TRBD1
size: many
CDR3: CASSTDRGWAEAFF
DNA: TGTGCCAGCAGTACCGACAGGGGATGGGCTGAAGCTTTCTTT

J: TRBJ1-2
V: TRBV6-2/TRBV6-3
D: NA
size: many
CDR3: CASSYLSPATDHGYTF
DNA: TGTGCCAGCAGTTATCTTTCCCCCGCGACAGACCATGGCTACACCTTC

J: TRBJ2-7
V: TRBV11-2
D: NA
size: many
CDR3: CASSTLNTQQYF
DNA: TGTGCCAGCAGCACGTTAAATACCCAGCAGTACTTC

J: TRBJ1-5
V: TRBV15
D: TRBD1
size: many
CDR3: CATSRDRVNQPQHF
DNA: TGTGCCACCAGCAGGGACAGGGTAAATCAGCCCCAGCATTTT

J: TRBJ1-2
V: TRBV5-1
D: TRBD1
size: many
CDR3: CASSPAGTAHGYTF
DNA: TGCGCCAGCAGCCCCGCCGGGACAGCCCATGGCTACACCTTC

J: TRBJ1-1
V: TRBV7-9
D: TRBD1
size: many
CDR3: CASSIQGADTEAFF
DNA: TGTGCCAGCAGCATACAGGGGGCGGACACTGAAGCTTTCTTT

J: TRBJ1-2
V: TRBV28
D: NA
size: many
CDR3: CASSGVKANYGYTF
DNA: TGTGCCAGCAGTGGCGTAAAAGCTAACTATGGCTACACCTTC

J: TRBJ1-6
V: TRBV28
D: NA
size: NA
CDR3: CASSLLRAQYNSPLHF
DNA: TGTGCCAGCAGTCTCCTGCGTGCGCAGTATAATTCACCCCTCCACTTT

J: TRBJ2-7
V: TRBV29-1
D: TRBD2
size: many
CDR3: CSAKSGRALNEQYF
DNA: TGCAGCGCGAAAAGCGGGAGGGCCTTGAACGAGCAGTACTTC

J: TRBJ2-5
V: TRBV18
D: TRBD1
size: many
CDR3: CASSPSSGTGREETQYF
DNA: TGTGCCAGCTCACCATCATCCGGGACAGGGAGGGAAGAGACCCAGTACTTC

J: TRBJ1-5
V: TRBV7-6
D: NA
size: many
CDR3: CASSFYGEDQPQHF
DNA: TGTGCCAGCAGTTTTTACGGGGAAGATCAGCCCCAGCATTTT

J: TRBJ1-3
V: TRBV6-1
D: NA
size: NA
CDR3: CASRQRTVPGNTIYF
DNA: TGTGCCAGCAGGCAACGGACTGTTCCTGGAAACACCATATATTTT

J: TRBJ2-5
V: TRBV19
D: TRBD1
size: many
CDR3: CASSTPPGRGTETQYF
DNA: TGTGCCAGTAGTACCCCTCCGGGCAGGGGGACGGAGACCCAGTACTTC

J: TRBJ2-2
V: TRBV6-4
D: TRBD2
size: few
CDR3: CASSAQSFTGTSGVRAGELFF
DNA: TGTGCCAGCAGTGCTCAGAGTTTTACCGGGACTAGCGGGGTTCGGGCCGGGGAGCTGTTTTTT

J: TRBJ2-6
V: TRBV6-1
D: NA
size: NA
CDR3: CASSPGTGGANVLTF
DNA: TGTGCCAGCAGTCCCGGGACTGGAGGGGCCAACGTCCTGACTTTC

J: TRBJ2-7
V: TRBV6-1
D: NA
size: many
CDR3: CASSEQPSPEYYEQYF
DNA: TGTGCCAGCAGTGAACAACCTAGCCCGGAGTACTACGAGCAGTACTTC

J: TRBJ2-7
V: TRBV7-2
D: TRBD2
size: many
CDR3: CASSRGGSSYEQYF
DNA: TGTGCCAGCAGCCGCGGGGGGAGCTCCTACGAGCAGTACTTC

J: TRBJ1-5
V: TRBV6-2/TRBV6-3
D: TRBD1
size: many
CDR3: CASSYWTGAGDQPQHF
DNA: TGTGCCAGCAGTTACTGGACAGGGGCTGGTGATCAGCCCCAGCATTTT

J: TRBJ2-7
V: TRBV5-1
D: NA
size: many
CDR3: CASSLSTGPGESEQYF
DNA: TGCGCCAGCAGCTTGTCCACAGGGCCCGGGGAATCCGAGCAGTACTTC

J: TRBJ1-3
V: TRBV12-3/TRBV12-4
D: NA
size: NA
CDR3: CASSRQVSGNTIYF
DNA: TGTGCCAGCAGTCGACAGGTCTCTGGAAACACCATATATTTT

J: TRBJ1-2
V: TRBV11-2
D: TRBD1
size: many
CDR3: CASSPRGRGYTF
DNA: TGTGCCAGCAGCCCCAGGGGGCGCGGCTACACCTTC

J: TRBJ2-4
V: TRBV4-3
D: NA
size: many
CDR3: CASSRQGGVENIQYF
DNA: TGCGCCAGCAGCCGACAGGGAGGGGTGGAAAACATTCAGTACTTC

J: TRBJ1-5
V: TRBV5-1
D: NA
size: NA
CDR3: CASSPSTGNQPQHF
DNA: TGCGCCAGCAGCCCGTCGACAGGCAATCAGCCCCAGCATTTT

J: TRBJ1-2
V: TRBV30
D: NA
size: many
CDR3: CAWSRTDATGYTF
DNA: TGTGCCTGGAGTCGGACAGACGCTACGGGCTACACCTTC

J: TRBJ1-2
V: TRBV24-1
D: NA
size: many
CDR3: CATSEGTGKYGYTF
DNA: TGTGCCACCAGTGAGGGAACAGGGAAATATGGCTACACCTTC

J: TRBJ2-7
V: TRBV4-1
D: NA
size: many
CDR3: CASSQGNTNYEQYF
DNA: TGCGCCAGCAGCCAAGGGAACACCAACTACGAGCAGTACTTC